The 5 T cell receptor beta chains reported below all come from one sample, sequenced in a study of T cells after yellow fever vaccination. TCRdb ran MiXCR on the 5' RACE reads and lists one entry per CDR3 protein. Here the sample spans 300,000 to 350,000 distinct CDR3 sequences, roughly 8% being singletons. The sample in question was PBMCs, obtained 35 to 50 days after the first yellow fever vaccination. Receptors originate from a man in his late teens or twenties who received the YFV17D yellow fever vaccine.

This clonotype has more than one count but fewer than ten. J is TRBJ2-7 and V is TRBV20-1, with D unclear. There are 13 residues in the CDR3. Trimming took off 4 bases at V and 6 bases at J, with 16 bases between the two ends. Germline CDR1 is DFQATT and CDR2 is SNEGSKA (reference sequence). CDR3 loop: CSAISYSDTEQYF. In nucleotides, the CDR3 is TGCAGTGCTATCAGTTACAGCGACACCGAGCAGTACTTC.

The rearrangement joins TRBV7-2 to TRBJ1-1; unclear D gene. Germline CDR1 SGHTA, CDR2 FQGNSA. The CDR3 extends over 14 amino acids. Trimming took off 0 bases at V and 6 bases at J, with 11 bases between the two ends. CDR3 loop: CASSLAPDPPEAFF. CDR3 coding DNA: TGTGCCAGCAGCTTAGCTCCCGACCCGCCTGAAGCTTTCTTT.

The gene calls are TRBV4-1 and TRBJ1-1, with D unclear. V shed 0 bases and J shed 0 bases, with 8 bases lying between them. Per germline, CDR1 MGHRA and CDR2 YSYEKL. The CDR3 loop spans 15 amino acids. The CDR3 is CASSQDSRLNTEAFF. DNA for the CDR3: TGCGCCAGCAGCCAAGACTCCAGGTTGAACACTGAAGCTTTCTTT.

This clonotype was detected ten times or more. This chain's CDR3 is CASSLGTGGTGELFF. The CDR3 DNA follows: TGTGCCAGCAGCTTGGGGACAGGGGGGACCGGGGAGCTGTTTTTT. The chain couples TRBV5-4 to TRBJ2-2; TRBD1 agrees at 10 bases. Germline V lookup: CDR1 SGHNT, CDR2 YYREEE (reference sequence). After removal of 0 bases from V and 5 bases from J, the junction contained 1 base not matched to a gene. This CDR3 region has 15 residues.

V is TRBV7-2 and J is TRBJ1-1, with 10 bases identical to TRBD1. After removal of 3 bases from V and 4 bases from J, the junction contained 5 bases not matched to a gene. From germline, CDR1 is SGHTA and CDR2 FQGNSA. The CDR3 has 15 amino acids. CDR3 sequence (DNA): TGTGCCAGCAGCTTCCGACAGGGGGCAGCCACTGAAGCTTTCTTT. It yields the protein CASSFRQGAATEAFF. Full variable domain (rest looked up from reference TRBV7-2 and TRBJ1-1): GAGVSQSPSNKVTEKGKDVELRCDPISGHTALYWYRQSLGQGLEFLIYFQGNSAPDKSGLPSDRFSAERTGGSVSTLTIQRTQQEDSAVYLCASSFRQGAATEAFFGQGTRLTVV.